This passage covers 9 T cell receptor beta chains from one sample sequenced in a study of blood T cell repertoires in COVID-19. Profiled with immunoSEQ multiplex PCR; TCRdb holds only in-frame clones, not every one. Here the sample spans 95,000 to 120,000 clones, 84% being singletons. Sequencing was performed on peripheral blood. These receptors all stem from a woman in her thirties or forties with acute or convalescent COVID-19.

This chain connects TRBV7-9 to TRBJ1-1; D uncertain. Germline values: CDR1 SEHNR, CDR2 FQNEAQ (reference sequence). The CDR3 is 13 residues long. The ends were cut back, 4 bases at V and 4 bases at J, with 10 bases in the middle. CDR3 in amino acids: CASSSMAGTEAFF. The CDR3 bases are TGTGCCAGCAGCTCTATGGCGGGCACTGAAGCTTTCTTT.

This chain links TRBV11-2 with TRBJ1-2; 7 positions agree with TRBD1. This CDR3 spans 15 amino acids. V was pared by 3 bases and J by 4 bases, with 8 bases of the junction left unmatched. Germline V gives CDR1 SGHAT, CDR2 FQNNGV. The CDR3 spells CASSFSPTGSYGYTF. CDR3 DNA: TGTGCCAGCAGCTTTAGCCCGACAGGGTCCTATGGCTACACCTTC.

V and J are TRBV6-5 and TRBJ2-7; D might be TRBD2 (5 bases). The V gene's germline CDR1 is MNHEY and CDR2 SVGAGI. The CDR3 extends over 13 amino acids. With 8 bases removed from V and 2 bases from J, the gap between germline ends came to 13 bases. The CDR3 DNA is TGTGCCAGCTCTGGCGGAGGAACCTACGAGCAGTACTTC. Its protein is CASSGGGTYEQYF.

This chain uses TRBV2 with TRBJ1-2, with D perhaps TRBD1 (5 bases). Trimming left V 9 bases short and J 4 bases short, with 12 bases between. The CDR3 covers 12 residues. Germline assignment: CDR1 SNHLY and CDR2 FYNNEI. CDR3 nucleotides: TGTGCCAGTAAAGGGGTCAGCTATGGCTACACCTTC. It translates to CASKGVSYGYTF.

This clone was recorded a few times. This rearrangement joins TRBV7-9 to TRBJ1-2; no clear D gene. With 3 bases removed from V and 3 bases from J, the gap between germline ends came to 14 bases. Per the germline V gene, CDR1 is SEHNR and CDR2 is FQNEAQ (reference sequence). The CDR3 is made up of 15 amino acids. The CDR3 DNA reads as TGTGCCAGCAGCTTGGTCCCTTCCGGGTACTATGGCTACACCTTC. The encoded protein is CASSLVPSGYYGYTF.

V gene TRBV14 combines with J gene TRBJ2-1; 10 nucleotides match TRBD2. V lost 8 bases and J lost 0; bases outside the gene matches: 1. The germline V gene has CDR1 SGHDN and CDR2 FVKESK. The CDR3 is 14 residues long. The DNA for the CDR3 is TGTGCCAGCCAGCGGGGGGGCTCCTACAATGAGCAGTTCTTC. Its translation is CASQRGGSYNEQFF. The full variable domain, rest sourced from reference TRBV14 and TRBJ2-1, is EAGVTQFPSHSVIEKGQTVTLRCDPISGHDNLYWYRRVMGKEIKFLLHFVKESKQDESGMPNNRFLAERTGGTYSTLKVQPAELEDSGVYFCASQRGGSYNEQFFGPGTRLTVL.

The chain combines TRBV5-8 with TRBJ1-5, with TRBD1 identical over 10 bases. CDR1 is SGHTS, CDR2 YDEGEE, per germline. V was clipped by 4 bases and J by 3 bases; unmatched bases: 4. This CDR3 is 15 amino acids long. The chain's CDR3 is CASSGGTGDNQPQHF. The CDR3 region has the DNA TGTGCCAGCAGCGGCGGGACAGGGGACAATCAGCCCCAGCATTTT.

The chain is built from TRBV7-9 and TRBJ2-1; 10 bases are a match to TRBD1. Germline CDR1 SEHNR, CDR2 FQNEAQ (reference sequence). The CDR3 is 19 amino acids. V trimming: 6 bases; J trimming: 4 bases; junction bases outside the gene matches: 18. The CDR3 DNA follows: TGTGCCAGCAGTCCCGGGACAGGGGAGACGGAGGGTACTTACAATGAGCAGTTCTTC. It codes for CASSPGTGETEGTYNEQFF.

The V and J genes are TRBV7-6 and TRBJ1-4; 8 bases line up with TRBD1. The length of the CDR3 is 15 residues. Trimming cost V 1 base and J 3 bases; bases outside gene matches: 1. Germline-derived CDR1 and CDR2 are SGHVS and FNYEAQ. CDR3 nucleotide sequence: TGTGCCAGCAGCTTAGGGACAGGGTCTAATGAAAAACTGTTTTTT. Its protein product is CASSLGTGSNEKLFF.